This T cell receptor beta chain was sequenced during a study of shared clonotypes between healthy human individuals (dated by TCRdb to about 2020). Turning to the overall study: A few men and two women, aged 18 to 49 years, made up the cohort. Blood TCR repertoires of about 5 healthy adults were deeply sequenced to estimate repertoire size and the extent of clonotype sharing between individuals. Each donor's leukapheresis produced roughly between about 0.85 and 10 billion PBMCs. Libraries were prepared and TCR repertoires were sequenced by different laboratories using diverse techniques, in order to increase sequencing depth and limit assay-specific biases. For each donor, CD4 naive and CD4 memory were each given three plates, CD8 naive was given two plates, and CD8 memory was given one plate. The full study reports these points: Because the study included a small number of donors, the genetic and exposure-history diversity represented was limited. Sampling was limited to blood, and TCR repertoires in tissue likely differ from TCR repertoires in blood. Compared with non-shared clonotypes, the clonotypes found in all four sorted-subset donors had higher generation probabilities. Based on pairwise subsampling, the degree of clonotype sharing among donors was expected to be affected by sequencing depth. Naive subsets generally had larger estimated clonotype richness than memory subsets. Around 5.4% of naive CD4, 3.5% of naive CD8, approximately 2% of memory CD4, and approximately 0.4% of memory CD8 clonotypes were shared across several donors. Rarefaction of sorted-subset datasets indicated incomplete sequencing despite the large sequencing depth.

CD8 naive samples were obtained by positive selection for CCR7 among CD45RO-negative cells, yielding a CD45RA+CCR7+ population from which TemRA cells were excluded. The donors were healthy, HIV-negative adults who had no recently reported acute infections or vaccinations. Every donor was a Caucasian adult residing in Nashville, Tennessee, USA. Blood was collected by leukapheresis, and PBMCs were isolated by Ficoll-Histopaque density gradient centrifugation and then cryopreserved in liquid nitrogen vapor phase. Analytical flow cytometry was used to check the purity and quantity of each magnetically sorted T cell population. From each sorted fraction, genomic DNA was isolated and quantified by UV absorbance on a Nanodrop 2000c. A note on this clone: What this receptor recognizes is not known. Base qualities are not provided; no much larger clone lies one nucleotide away.

As encoded in the germline V gene (reference sequence), CDR1 is SEHNR while CDR2 is FQNEAQ. The CDR3 contains 13 residues, cysteine and phenylalanine counted. Only the CDR3 portion is preserved as DNA: 39 bases, with reading frame beginning at the first base. V is clipped by 5 bases and J by 9 bases, and the sequence between their germline boundaries is 17 bases long. Using the deep immunoSEQ assay, multiplex PCR amplified TCR CDR3 regions from genomic DNA. For each cell subset, the extracted genomic DNA was distributed evenly across all wells of several immunoSEQ 96-well plates, and each plate served as one replicate. For sorted subsets, around 0.2 ug genomic DNA, equal to about 30,000 T cell genomes, was loaded into each replicate PCR. Purified libraries were quantified with a Qubit 3.0 fluorometer, sized on a Bioanalyzer 2100, and re-quantified with the KAPA Library Quantification kit. A separate single-read 150-cycle Illumina NextSeq 550 flow cell was used to sequence each immunoSEQ 96-well plate. The authors' pipeline ran thus. The immunoSEQ output contained only junctional sequences without quality scores, so filtering could not match that applied to full-length reads. Sequences were annotated with PyIR, a Python wrapper for IgBLAST v1.9, using IMGT germline references to assign V/J genes and CDR3. Reads with weak V/J assignments (E-value above 1e-6), missing CDR3, stop codons, out-of-frame junctions, or ambiguous translated residues were removed. V3J clonotypes were defined by identical inferred V gene, J gene, and CDR3 amino acid sequence. Percentage overlap between repertoires was computed as shared unique clonotypes divided by the size of the smaller repertoire. Three approaches were used to assess repertoire richness: RTK rarefaction, the Chao1 estimator, and Recon v2.1 estimates of unobserved clonotypes. Generation probabilities for all TCRbeta clonotypes obtained by the gDNA method from a handful of donors were computed using OLGA. TCRdb took over this immuneACCESS table, retaining in-frame rearrangements with V and J assigned. Such tables are incomplete; in checked studies, under half of the missing clones stem from an unresolved V gene, and the remainder is unexplained. The V and J calls and clone size were taken over from that table, and D and trimming were inferred from the DNA. The sample table holds millions of clones, of which about 95% were seen once. 1.1% of the sample lies in the top ten.

Sequenced material: naive CD8+ T cells sorted from blood. The cell subset or site label of this sample denotes: CD45RA+CCR7+. This receptor was taken from a man younger than 30 in good health. The chain joins TRBV7-9 to TRBJ2-7; there is no confident call for the D gene. The CDR3 has the sequence CASSDSTSGSQYF. The nucleotides read TGTGCCAGCAGCGATTCCACGTCCGGATCGCAGTACTTC.